This TCR beta chain appears in the sequencing data of a study of blood T cell repertoires in COVID-19. At the level of the study: Nucleic acid was either cDNA or gDNA, and it came from T cells, B-cell-depleted T cells, or PBMCs.

All enrollees were roughly 18 to 90 years old and from fewer than 30 US areas. Clinical histories supplied by participants themselves formed the basis of cohort assignment. The assay was immunoSEQ multiplex PCR, and TCRdb's table has in-frame clones only and misses some. The sample lists 250,000 to 400,000 clones, around 90% seen once, with 4% to 6% in the top ten. This CDR3 spans 16 amino acids. V shed 5 bases, J shed 2 bases, and the junction held 5 bases outside the gene matches. The V gene's germline CDR1 is SGHAT and CDR2 FQNNGV. The clonotype was recovered from a man in his sixties who had recovered from COVID-19. The chain has TRBV11-2 and TRBJ2-1, with 11 bases aligning to TRBD2. What was sequenced was PBMCs or T cells enriched from blood (not recorded which). This CDR3 reads CASSARLAGTYNEQFF. The CDR3 DNA follows: TGTGCCAGCAGCGCGCGACTAGCGGGAACCTACAATGAGCAGTTCTTC.